Presented here are 15 T cell receptor beta chains from one specimen sequenced in a study of chemoradiotherapy in HPV16-positive cancers. The repertoire was sequenced with immunoSEQ multiplex PCR; TCRdb's copy has only in-frame clones and lacks some. Of around 68,000 clones in the sample, roughly 90% were seen once. Sequencing was performed on blood, taken from a patient who underwent chemoradiotherapy. The receptors were sampled from a human donor with HPV-associated anogenital cancer.

This clone was detected once. V usage is TRBV10-3 and J usage is TRBJ2-2, with D perhaps matching TRBD2 (6 bases). Deletions cut 8 bases from V and 0 bases from J, with 13 bases between. The CDR3 has 15 residues. Germline-derived CDR1 and CDR2 are ENHRY and SYGVKD. CDR3 in amino acids: CAIAKEGPNTGELFF. The CDR3 DNA is TGTGCCATCGCCAAGGAGGGGCCGAACACCGGGGAGCTGTTTTTT.

The J gene is TRBJ1-5, the V gene TRBV6-6; D is possibly TRBD1 (5 bases). Deletions cut 3 bases from V and 2 bases from J, with 14 bases between. This CDR3 has 16 residues. In germline, CDR1 is MNHNY, CDR2 SVGAGI (reference sequence). The CDR3 reads CASSYARDYGNQPQHF. The DNA of the CDR3 is TGTGCCAGCAGTTATGCTCGGGACTACGGCAATCAGCCCCAGCATTTT.

The chain joins TRBV7-2 to TRBJ2-2; the match to TRBD2 covers 8 bases. This CDR3 has 16 amino acids. Germline V CDR1 and CDR2: SGHTA, FQGNSA. Germline trimming cut 6 bases from V and 2 bases from J; bases unmatched to any gene: 8. CDR3 in DNA: TGTGCCAGCAGAACTTTCGGGGGGGCAAACACCGGGGAGCTGTTTTTT. Protein sequence: CASRTFGGANTGELFF. The full variable domain, in which reference TRBV7-2 and TRBJ2-2 provide the parts outside the CDR3, is GAGVSQSPSNKVTEKGKDVELRCDPISGHTALYWYRQSLGQGLEFLIYFQGNSAPDKSGLPSDRFSAERTGGSVSTLTIQRTQQEDSAVYLCASRTFGGANTGELFFGEGSRLTVL.

The rearrangement links TRBV5-6 to TRBJ1-5; the D gene is possibly TRBD1 (5 bases). V gave up 0 bases and J gave up 1 base, with 11 bases separating them. The length of the CDR3 is 16 residues. CDR1 and CDR2 from the germline V gene are SGHDT and YYEEEE. The CDR3 coding sequence is TGTGCCAGCAGCTTGGTTGGGACCGAGAGCAATCAGCCCCAGCATTTT. Translating gives CASSLVGTESNQPQHF.

This clone was found a few times. The chain couples TRBV7-9 to TRBJ2-3, with 7 bases lining up with TRBD1. The germline CDR1 and CDR2 sequences are SEHNR and FQNEAQ (reference sequence). Losses at the gene ends were 7 bases for V and 4 bases for J; bases not matched to a gene: 5. CDR3 length: 13 residues. DNA of the CDR3: TGTGCCAGCACTGACAGGGCCCCAGATACGCAGTATTTT. Translation: CASTDRAPDTQYF.

V gene TRBV11-2 combines with J gene TRBJ2-3; 13 bases align to TRBD2. This CDR3 is built from 17 residues. With V trimmed by 5 bases and J by 5 bases, 10 bases remained unmatched. Germline loops: CDR1 SGHAT, CDR2 FQNNGV. CDR3 nucleotide sequence: TGTGCCAGCAGCGCCCTCGGACTAGCGGGGGCGGGAGATACGCAGTATTTT. Its translation: CASSALGLAGAGDTQYF. The whole variable domain, remainder taken from reference TRBV11-2 and TRBJ2-3, is EAGVAQSPRYKIIEKRQSVAFWCNPISGHATLYWYQQILGQGPKLLIQFQNNGVVDDSQLPKDRFSAERLKGVDSTLKIQPAKLEDSAVYLCASSALGLAGAGDTQYFGPGTRLTVL.

With regard to this clone: The same CDR3 arises from other DNA sequences in this sample as well. CDR3 coding DNA: TGTGCCAGCAGTTTAACAGGGGTCAGCAATCAGCCCCAGCATTTT. As protein: CASSLTGVSNQPQHF. This chain connects TRBV27 to TRBJ1-5, with 7 bases aligning to TRBD1. Per germline, CDR1 MNHEY and CDR2 SMNVEV (reference sequence). With V trimmed by 2 bases and J by 1 base, 2 bases remained unmatched. The CDR3 extends over 15 amino acids.

The chain couples TRBV10-3 to TRBJ2-3, with 11 bases matching TRBD2. V lost 10 bases, J lost 8 bases, and 17 bases stayed unmatched. CDR1 and CDR2 from the germline V gene are ENHRY and SYGVKD. The CDR3 loop spans 16 amino acids. The CDR3 region has the DNA TGTGCCACCAACGAGGGACTAGCGGACCGGGGCGGTACGCAGTATTTT. It encodes CATNEGLADRGGTQYF.

The chain joins TRBV7-2 to TRBJ2-1; 7 nucleotides align to TRBD2. CDR1 and CDR2 from the germline V gene are SGHTA and FQGNSA. The CDR3 contains 16 residues. The trim removed 1 base at V and 7 bases at J, leaving 10 bases unmatched. The CDR3 region is CASSLVAASGANEQFF. CDR3 DNA sequence: TGTGCCAGCAGCTTAGTAGCGGCTAGCGGAGCAAATGAGCAGTTCTTC.

CDR3 protein: CAISGARDGYTF. CDR3 nucleotides: TGTGCCATCAGTGGGGCCCGGGATGGCTACACCTTC. J is TRBJ1-2 and V is TRBV10-3; D is undetermined. There are 12 residues in the CDR3. V lost 4 bases to trimming and J lost 6 bases, with 9 bases between them. Germline values: CDR1 ENHRY, CDR2 SYGVKD.

This sequence joins TRBV19 and TRBJ1-5, with D unclear. Germline V CDR1 and CDR2: LNHDA, SQIVND (reference sequence). The CDR3 length is 14 residues. Trimming left V 5 bases short and J 5 bases short, with 13 bases between. CDR3 sequence (DNA): TGTGCCAGTAGTCACCGGGAGGACTATCAGCCCCAGCATTTT. It codes for CASSHREDYQPQHF. Supplemented by reference TRBV19 and TRBJ1-5, the full variable domain reads DGGITQSPKYLFRKEGQNVTLSCEQNLNHDAMYWYRQDPGQGLRLIYYSQIVNDFQKGDIAEGYSVSREKKESFPLTVTSAQKNPTAFYLCASSHREDYQPQHFGDGTRLSIL.

This clone turned up a few times. The CDR3 sequence: CASSVDAYSNQPQHF. The CDR3 bases are TGTGCCAGCAGTGTAGACGCCTATAGCAATCAGCCCCAGCATTTT. The V gene is TRBV6-1, the J gene TRBJ1-5; D not certain. The CDR3 contains 15 residues. The V gene's germline CDR1 is MNHNS and CDR2 SASEGT. The germline V and J ends were trimmed by 4 bases and 0 bases, with 10 bases remaining between them.

This chain uses TRBV6-5 with TRBJ2-5; no definite D call. The J call is doubtful: the DNA matches TRBJ2-7 better. The CDR3 has 15 residues. The germline gives CDR1 MNHEY, CDR2 SVGAGI. The CDR3 DNA follows: TGTGCCAGCAGTTACTCGGGTCGCGGCCCGTACGAGCAGTACTTC. Protein sequence: CASSYSGRGPYEQYF.

CDR3: CASSGGNPNEQYF. CDR3 DNA: TGTGCCAGCTCAGGCGGGAACCCGAACGAGCAGTACTTC. The rearrangement links TRBV18 to TRBJ2-7; a possible D gene is TRBD2 (6 bases). V gave up 5 bases and J gave up 5 bases, with 13 bases separating them. The germline CDR1 and CDR2 sequences are KGHSH and LQKENI. The CDR3 covers 13 residues.

This clone has a handful of counts. This sequence joins TRBV27 and TRBJ2-7; the D is unclear. CDR1 and CDR2 (germline): MNHEY, SMNVEV (reference sequence). V was clipped by 3 bases and J by 4 bases, with 25 bases between them. The CDR3 has 18 amino acids. CDR3 DNA: TGTGCCAGCAGTTTTTTCCAAACTAACCGTTTCAAAATTTACGAGCAGTACTTC. Translating gives CASSFFQTNRFKIYEQYF.